This paragraph reports one T cell receptor beta chain. Its antigen has not been determined. No much larger clonotype is one base removed from it; base qualities were not supplied. TCRbeta CDR3 regions were amplified from genomic DNA by means of the immunoSEQ Assay, a bias-controlled multiplex PCR. On the study's bioinformatics: The number of nucleated cells in each sample was estimated by amplification of reference gene primers within the assay. Sequence reads were collapsed and filtered to measure the absolute abundance of every unique TCRbeta CDR3 rearrangement. For each sample, productive Simpson clonality was calculated as the square root of Simpson's diversity index across productive rearrangements. This is the immuneACCESS table as TCRdb keeps it, with only in-frame sequences that have V and J called. A part of the clones is gone; compared with another copy, unresolved V genes explain less than half, and the rest is unexplained. D and trimming come from the DNA, and the V and J calls and clone size come from that table. This sample has around 140,000 clones in its table, and roughly four fifths of those were observed once. Of the sample, roughly 9% falls within the top ten clones.

The record originates from a study of blood T cell repertoires in COVID-19 (TCRdb year 2020). General notes on the study: Samples from collaborators originated in the United States, Italy and Spain and spanned both the acute and convalescent phases of COVID-19. The samples were drawn from the first 160 participants of the ongoing ImmuneRACE study and from over a thousand subjects provided by 6 global collaborators. The prospective study material was composed of cDNA or gDNA derived from T cells, B-cell-depleted T cells, or PBMCs. A de-identified subject ID, COVID-19 status, age in years and sex were almost always included in the sample metadata. The repertoires were released in a freely available public database intended as a resource for research on the immune response to SARS-CoV-2. HLA class I and class II types, where available, came from metadata supplied by the sample provider rather than from assay-based typing. The dataset comprised deeply sampled blood TCRbeta repertoires from subjects exposed to, actively infected with, or recovered from COVID-19. The full study reports these points: Clinical and demographic metadata were provided uncurated, with the amount varying by source and participant.

The V end gives up 5 bases and the J end 0 bases, leaving 10 bases in the junction not matched to a gene. Per the germline V gene, SGHRS is the CDR1 and YFSETQ is the CDR2. Measured from the cysteine to the phenylalanine, the CDR3 is 16 residues long. Kept here is only the CDR3 DNA, which spans 48 bases and is read in frame from base 1. Whole blood was collected in K2EDTA tubes by collaborating institutions according to the institutions' own protocols. For TCRbeta analysis, collaborators shipped samples in one of three forms: frozen whole blood, isolated PBMCs, or DNA extracted from either of those sample types.

The receptor was derived from a woman between 45 and 60 years old with active or convalescent COVID-19. Source material: peripheral blood. The chain was built from TRBV5-1 and TRBJ1-1, with 7 central nucleotides matching TRBD1. In nucleotides, the sequence is TGCGCCAGCAGTAGAGAACAGGGGTCGATGAACACTGAAGCTTTCTTT. This is translated as CASSREQGSMNTEAFF.